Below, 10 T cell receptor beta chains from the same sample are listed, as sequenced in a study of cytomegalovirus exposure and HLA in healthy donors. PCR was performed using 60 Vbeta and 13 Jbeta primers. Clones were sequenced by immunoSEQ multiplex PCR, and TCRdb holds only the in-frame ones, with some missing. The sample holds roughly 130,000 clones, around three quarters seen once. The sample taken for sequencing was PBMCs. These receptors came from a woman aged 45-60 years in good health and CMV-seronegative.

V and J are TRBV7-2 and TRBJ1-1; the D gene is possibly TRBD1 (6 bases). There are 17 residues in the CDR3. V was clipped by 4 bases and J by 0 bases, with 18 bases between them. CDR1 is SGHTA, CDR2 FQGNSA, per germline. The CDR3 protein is CASSSHRGGALNTEAFF. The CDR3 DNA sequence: TGTGCCAGCAGCTCCCATCGAGGGGGGGCACTGAACACTGAAGCTTTCTTT.

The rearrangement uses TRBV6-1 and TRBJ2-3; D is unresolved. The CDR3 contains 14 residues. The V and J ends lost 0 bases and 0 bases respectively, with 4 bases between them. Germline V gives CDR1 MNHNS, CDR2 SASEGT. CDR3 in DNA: TGTGCCAGCAGTGAAGCGCGGAGCACAGATACGCAGTATTTT. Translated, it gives CASSEARSTDTQYF.

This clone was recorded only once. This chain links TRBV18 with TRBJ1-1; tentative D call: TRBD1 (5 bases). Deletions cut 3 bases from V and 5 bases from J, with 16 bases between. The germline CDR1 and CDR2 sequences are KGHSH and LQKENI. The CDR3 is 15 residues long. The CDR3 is CASSPLAGGRTEAFF. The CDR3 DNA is TGTGCCAGCTCACCTTTGGCCGGGGGTCGAACTGAAGCTTTCTTT.

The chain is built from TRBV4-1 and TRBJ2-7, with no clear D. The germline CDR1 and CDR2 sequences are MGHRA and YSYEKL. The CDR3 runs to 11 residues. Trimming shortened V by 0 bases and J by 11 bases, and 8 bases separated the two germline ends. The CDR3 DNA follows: TGCGCCAGCAGCCAAGAGGCAGATAAGTACTTC. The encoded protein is CASSQEADKYF.

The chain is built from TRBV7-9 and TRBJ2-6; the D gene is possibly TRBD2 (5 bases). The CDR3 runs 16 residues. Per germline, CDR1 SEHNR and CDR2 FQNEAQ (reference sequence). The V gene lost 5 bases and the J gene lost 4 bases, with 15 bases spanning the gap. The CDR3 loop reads CASSQATGSGANVLTF. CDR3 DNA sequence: TGTGCCAGCAGCCAGGCGACGGGGTCCGGGGCCAACGTCCTGACTTTC.

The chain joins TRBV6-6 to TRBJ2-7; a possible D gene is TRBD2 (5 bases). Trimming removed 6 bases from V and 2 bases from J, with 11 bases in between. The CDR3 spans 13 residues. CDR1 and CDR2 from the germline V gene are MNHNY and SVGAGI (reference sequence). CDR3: CASRDWKAYEQYF. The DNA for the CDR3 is TGTGCCAGCAGGGACTGGAAGGCCTACGAGCAGTACTTC.

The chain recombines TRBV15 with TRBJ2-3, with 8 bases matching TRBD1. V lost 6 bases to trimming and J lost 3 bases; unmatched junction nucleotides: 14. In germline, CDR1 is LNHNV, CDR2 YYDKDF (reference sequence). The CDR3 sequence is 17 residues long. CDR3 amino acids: CATSLRGAGGFTDTQYF. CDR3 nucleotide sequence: TGTGCCACCAGTCTGAGGGGGGCAGGGGGCTTTACAGATACGCAGTATTTT.

CDR3 DNA: TGTGCCAGCAGTTCGACAGGGATGAGCAATCAGCCCCAGCATTTT. Translated, it gives CASSSTGMSNQPQHF. The rearrangement joins TRBV27 to TRBJ1-5, with TRBD1 identical over 7 bases. CDR3 length: 15 amino acids. Germline CDR1 and CDR2: MNHEY and SMNVEV (reference sequence). With V trimmed by 4 bases and J by 1 base, 4 bases remained unmatched.

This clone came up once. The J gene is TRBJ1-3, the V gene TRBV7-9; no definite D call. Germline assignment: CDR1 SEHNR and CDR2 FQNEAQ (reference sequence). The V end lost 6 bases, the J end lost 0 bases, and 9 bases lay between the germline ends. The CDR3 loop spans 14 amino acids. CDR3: CASRVGSSGNTIYF. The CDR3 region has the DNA TGTGCCAGCAGGGTTGGGAGCTCTGGAAACACCATATATTTT.

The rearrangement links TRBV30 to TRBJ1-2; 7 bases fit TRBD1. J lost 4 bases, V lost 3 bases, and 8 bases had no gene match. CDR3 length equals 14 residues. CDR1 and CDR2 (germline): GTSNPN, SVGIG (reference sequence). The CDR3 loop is CAWRETGLSYGYTF. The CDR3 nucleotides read TGTGCCTGGAGGGAGACAGGGTTGAGCTATGGCTACACCTTC.